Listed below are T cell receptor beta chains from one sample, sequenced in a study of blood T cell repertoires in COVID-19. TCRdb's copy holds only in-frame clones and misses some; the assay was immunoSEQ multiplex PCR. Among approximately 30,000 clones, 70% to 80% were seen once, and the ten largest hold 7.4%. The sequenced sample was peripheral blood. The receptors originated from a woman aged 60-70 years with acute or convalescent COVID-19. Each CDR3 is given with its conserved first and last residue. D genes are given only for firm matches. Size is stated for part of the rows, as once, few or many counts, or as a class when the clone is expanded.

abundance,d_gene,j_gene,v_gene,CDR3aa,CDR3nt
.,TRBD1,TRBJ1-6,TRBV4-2,CASSQAPGQGGNSPLHF,TGTGCCAGCAGCCAAGCCCCGGGACAGGGGGGAAATTCACCCCTCCACTTT
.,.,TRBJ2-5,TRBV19,CASSPNGPGKGQETQYF,TGTGCCAGTAGTCCAAACGGACCAGGGAAGGGACAAGAGACCCAGTACTTC
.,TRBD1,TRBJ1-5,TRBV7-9,CASRPGTGYNQPQHF,TGTGCCAGCAGGCCCGGGACAGGGTACAATCAGCCCCAGCATTTT
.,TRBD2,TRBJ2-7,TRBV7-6,CASSPAGVFDEQYF,TGTGCCAGCAGTCCAGCGGGGGTTTTCGACGAGCAGTACTTC
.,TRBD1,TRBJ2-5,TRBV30,CAWSERDRSQETQYF,TGTGCCTGGAGTGAAAGGGACAGGTCGCAAGAGACCCAGTACTTC
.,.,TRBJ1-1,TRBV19,CASSNGVSVDTEAFF,TGTGCCAGTAGTAACGGGGTCTCCGTGGACACTGAAGCTTTCTTT
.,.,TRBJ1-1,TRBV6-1,CASSEKAGTEAFF,TGTGCCAGCAGTGAAAAGGCGGGGACTGAAGCTTTCTTT
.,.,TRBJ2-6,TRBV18,CASSPRGTEYSGANVLTF,TGTGCCAGCTCACCCCGGGGGACAGAGTACTCTGGGGCCAACGTCCTGACTTTC
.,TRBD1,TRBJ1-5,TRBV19,CASTRRGQREDQPQHF,TGTGCCAGTACCCGAAGGGGACAGCGAGAGGATCAGCCCCAGCATTTT
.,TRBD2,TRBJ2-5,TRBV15,CATSSGGVWETQYF,TGTGCCACCAGCAGCGGGGGGGTTTGGGAGACCCAGTACTTC
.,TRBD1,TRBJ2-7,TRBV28,CASSPPPGTGRAEQYF,TGTGCCAGCAGTCCCCCGCCCGGGACAGGGCGGGCGGAGCAGTACTTC
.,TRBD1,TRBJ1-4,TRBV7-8,CASSLATGGRNEKLFF,TGTGCCAGCAGCTTAGCGACAGGGGGCAGGAATGAAAAACTGTTTTTT
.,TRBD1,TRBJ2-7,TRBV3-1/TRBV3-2,CASSQGTGLSSYEQYF,TGTGCCAGCAGCCAAGGGACAGGGCTGAGCTCCTACGAGCAGTACTTC
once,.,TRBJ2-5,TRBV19,CASSQGHAAETQYF,TGTGCCAGTAGCCAAGGACACGCCGCGGAGACCCAGTACTTC
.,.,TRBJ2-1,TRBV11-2,CASRVRYSNEQFF,TGTGCCAGCAGGGTACGGTACTCGAATGAGCAGTTCTTC
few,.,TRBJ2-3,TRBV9,CASSVSSTDTQYF,TGTGCCAGCAGCGTCTCGAGCACAGATACGCAGTATTTT
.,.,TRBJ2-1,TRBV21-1,CASSKRPGLADQLPYNEQFF,TGTGCCAGCAGCAAAAGGCCGGGACTAGCGGACCAGTTACCCTACAATGAGCAGTTCTTC
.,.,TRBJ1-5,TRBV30,CAWYEGTPPQHF,TGTGCCTGGTATGAGGGGACACCGCCCCAGCATTTT
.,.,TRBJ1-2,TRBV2,CASSIIGVPGYTF,TGTGCCAGCAGTATCATAGGGGTGCCTGGCTACACCTTC
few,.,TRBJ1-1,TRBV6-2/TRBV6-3,CASSYSRGYTEAFF,TGTGCCAGCAGTTACTCTCGAGGGTACACTGAAGCTTTCTTT
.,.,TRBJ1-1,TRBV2,CASSEAQRRAFF,TGTGCCAGCAGTGAAGCGCAGCGTCGGGCTTTCTTT
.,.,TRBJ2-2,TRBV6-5,CASTLAGHDTGELFF,TGTGCCAGCACTTTGGCAGGGCATGACACCGGGGAGCTGTTTTTT
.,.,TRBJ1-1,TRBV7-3,CASSPTADGLGGAFF,TGTGCCAGCAGCCCGACCGCTGATGGGTTGGGGGGAGCTTTCTTT
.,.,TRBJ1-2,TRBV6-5,CASSSRGANYGYTF,TGTGCCAGCAGTTCCCGCGGAGCTAACTATGGCTACACCTTC